The clone carrying this T cell receptor beta chain has only a few counts. As for time point: patch test 2, 6 weeks after DPC sensitization. The treatment is: therapeutic diphenylcyclopropenone sensitization with weekly scalp DPC. The data are from a study of human T cells and chemical hapten exposure. MiXCR was run by TCRdb on the RACE reads, yielding one entry per CDR3 protein. The data show approximately 92,000 distinct CDR3 sequences, roughly 10% seen once. The CDR3 has 20 residues. The chain combines TRBV12-2 with TRBJ2-2; TRBD1, the table's D call, lacks a check against the DNA. TRBV12-2 is listed as a pseudogene. This TCR came from a woman aged 40 to 49 with alopecia areata. Some clones in this sample may be carry-over from other donors' samples. Sequenced here: whole blood, sampled in connection with sensitization to the hapten diphenylcyclopropenone (DPC). CDR3 DNA: TGTGCAAGTCGCCCCGATAGGGGGGCCGTCGGCGTCTCGAACACCGGGGAGCTGTTTTTT. As protein: CASRPDRGAVGVSNTGELFF.